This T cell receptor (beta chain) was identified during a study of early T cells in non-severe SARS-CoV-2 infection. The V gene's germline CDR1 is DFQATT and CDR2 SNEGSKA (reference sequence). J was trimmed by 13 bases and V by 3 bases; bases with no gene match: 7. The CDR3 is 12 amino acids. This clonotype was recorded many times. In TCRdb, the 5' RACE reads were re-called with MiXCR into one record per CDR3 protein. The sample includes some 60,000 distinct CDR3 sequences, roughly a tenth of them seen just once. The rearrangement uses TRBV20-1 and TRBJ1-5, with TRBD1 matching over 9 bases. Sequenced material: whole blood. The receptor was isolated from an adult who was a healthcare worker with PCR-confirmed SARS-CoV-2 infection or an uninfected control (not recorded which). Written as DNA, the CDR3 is TGCAGTGCTAGCTTACGGGACAGGGAACAGCATTTT. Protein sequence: CSASLRDREQHF.